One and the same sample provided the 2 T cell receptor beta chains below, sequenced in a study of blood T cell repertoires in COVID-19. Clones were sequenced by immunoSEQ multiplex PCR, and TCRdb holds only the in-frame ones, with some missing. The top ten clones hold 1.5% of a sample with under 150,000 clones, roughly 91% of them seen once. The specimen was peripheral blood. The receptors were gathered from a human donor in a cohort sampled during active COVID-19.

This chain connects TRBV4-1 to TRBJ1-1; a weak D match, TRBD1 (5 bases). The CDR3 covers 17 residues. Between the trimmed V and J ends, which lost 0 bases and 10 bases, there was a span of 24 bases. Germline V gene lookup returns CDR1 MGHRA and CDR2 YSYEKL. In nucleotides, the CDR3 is TGCGCCAGCAGCCAAGAGAAGAGGCAGAATAGGGGAACGGGAGCTTTCTTT. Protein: CASSQEKRQNRGTGAFF.

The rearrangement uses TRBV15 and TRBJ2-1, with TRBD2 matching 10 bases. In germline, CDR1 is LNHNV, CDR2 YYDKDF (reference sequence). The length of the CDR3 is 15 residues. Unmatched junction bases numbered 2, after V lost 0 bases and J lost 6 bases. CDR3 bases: TGTGCCACCAGCAGAGAACTAGCGGGAATCAATGAGCAGTTCTTC. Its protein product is CATSRELAGINEQFF.